A selection of T cell receptor beta chains follows, all from one sample in a study of blood T cell repertoires in COVID-19. Data came from immunoSEQ multiplex PCR; TCRdb stores just in-frame clones and leaves some out. This table has 29,000 or so clones, roughly 80% appearing once. Sequencing input: peripheral blood. The receptors were gathered from a woman between 65 and 79 years old with acute or convalescent COVID-19. Each CDR3 is given with its conserved first and last residue. A D gene is named only where the DNA matches it firmly. Rows give clone size only sometimes, using once, few, many, or a class for an expanded clone.

v_call: TRBV9
d_call: -
clone_size: many
j_call: TRBJ1-1
cdr3_nt: TGTGCCAGCAGCGTAACCGGGGTGGGCACTGAAGCTTTCTTT
cdr3_aa: CASSVTGVGTEAFF

v_call: TRBV24-1
d_call: -
clone_size: -
j_call: TRBJ1-4
cdr3_nt: TGTGCCACCAGTGAGGGGAGTCGGGAGAGTGAAAAACTGTTTTTT
cdr3_aa: CATSEGSRESEKLFF

v_call: TRBV11-2
d_call: -
clone_size: -
j_call: TRBJ1-1
cdr3_nt: TGTGCCAGCAGCTCTCAGGGTTTTGAAGCTTTCTTT
cdr3_aa: CASSSQGFEAFF

v_call: TRBV7-8
d_call: TRBD1
clone_size: once
j_call: TRBJ1-4
cdr3_nt: TGTGCCAGCAGCTTAGCGTTTACGGACAGGACGGCAACTAATGAAAAACTGTTTTTT
cdr3_aa: CASSLAFTDRTATNEKLFF

v_call: TRBV6-6
d_call: -
clone_size: -
j_call: TRBJ2-7
cdr3_nt: TGTGCCAGCAGTCTTCGAGCCTACGAGCAGTACTTC
cdr3_aa: CASSLRAYEQYF

v_call: TRBV7-2
d_call: -
clone_size: -
j_call: TRBJ2-7
cdr3_nt: TGTGCCAGCAGCCCATCTACCGTCTACGAGCAGTACTTC
cdr3_aa: CASSPSTVYEQYF

v_call: TRBV27
d_call: TRBD2
clone_size: -
j_call: TRBJ2-5
cdr3_nt: TGTGCCAGCAGTCCATCGTGGGCGGGAGCTCAAGAGACCCAGTACTTC
cdr3_aa: CASSPSWAGAQETQYF

v_call: TRBV4-3
d_call: -
clone_size: few
j_call: TRBJ2-1
cdr3_nt: TGCGCCAGCAGCCGCCGGGACAACGAATACAATGAGCAGTTCTTC
cdr3_aa: CASSRRDNEYNEQFF

v_call: TRBV18
d_call: TRBD2
clone_size: -
j_call: TRBJ2-1
cdr3_nt: TGTGCCAGCTCACACGGGGGGAGGGCCGAAGGTGAGCAGTTCTTC
cdr3_aa: CASSHGGRAEGEQFF

v_call: TRBV25-1
d_call: -
clone_size: -
j_call: TRBJ1-2
cdr3_nt: TGTGCCAGCAGTGAACCAGGGAGGGGCTACACCTTC
cdr3_aa: CASSEPGRGYTF

v_call: TRBV18
d_call: -
clone_size: -
j_call: TRBJ1-6
cdr3_nt: TGTGCCAGCTCACGGTACAGGGATTCACCCCTCCACTTT
cdr3_aa: CASSRYRDSPLHF

v_call: TRBV14
d_call: -
clone_size: once
j_call: TRBJ1-1
cdr3_nt: TGTGCCAGCAGCCAAGATTCCAACAGGGCTAACACTGAAGCTTTCTTT
cdr3_aa: CASSQDSNRANTEAFF

v_call: TRBV6-5
d_call: TRBD1
clone_size: -
j_call: TRBJ1-3
cdr3_nt: TGTGCCAGCAGCTACAGGGGGCTAAGTGGGCACACCATATATTTT
cdr3_aa: CASSYRGLSGHTIYF

v_call: TRBV6-6
d_call: -
clone_size: -
j_call: TRBJ1-1
cdr3_nt: TGTGCCAGCAGTTACCTACAGGGGAACACTGAAGCTTTCTTT
cdr3_aa: CASSYLQGNTEAFF

v_call: TRBV7-2
d_call: -
clone_size: -
j_call: TRBJ2-5
cdr3_nt: TGTGCCAGCAGCTTAAGCGGGCCACAAGAGACCCAGTACTTC
cdr3_aa: CASSLSGPQETQYF

v_call: TRBV5-4
d_call: -
clone_size: -
j_call: TRBJ2-1
cdr3_nt: TGTGCCAGCAGCTCGCAGGCTAATGAGCAGTTCTTC
cdr3_aa: CASSSQANEQFF

v_call: TRBV28
d_call: TRBD2
clone_size: -
j_call: TRBJ2-5
cdr3_nt: TGTGCCAGCAGTCCCGGGAGGGTTGAGACCCAGTACTTC
cdr3_aa: CASSPGRVETQYF

v_call: TRBV5-6
d_call: -
clone_size: -
j_call: TRBJ1-4
cdr3_nt: TGTGCCAGCAGCGGCGATTTGGGTCGGGGTAATGAAAAACTGTTTTTT
cdr3_aa: CASSGDLGRGNEKLFF

v_call: TRBV7-2
d_call: TRBD1
clone_size: -
j_call: TRBJ2-3
cdr3_nt: TGTGCCAGCAGCATTAAACCGGGACAGGAGGCAGATACGCAGTATTTT
cdr3_aa: CASSIKPGQEADTQYF

v_call: TRBV6-4
d_call: -
clone_size: -
j_call: TRBJ1-2
cdr3_nt: TGTGCCAGCAGTGCCGGACAGAGCTATGGCTACACCTTC
cdr3_aa: CASSAGQSYGYTF

v_call: TRBV28
d_call: -
clone_size: -
j_call: TRBJ2-7
cdr3_nt: TGTGCCAGCAGAAAGAGGGCGTCCTACGAGCAGTACTTC
cdr3_aa: CASRKRASYEQYF

v_call: TRBV18
d_call: TRBD2
clone_size: -
j_call: TRBJ2-2
cdr3_nt: TGTGCCAGCTCACCACAAGCGGGAGGAAACACCGGGGAGCTGTTTTTT
cdr3_aa: CASSPQAGGNTGELFF

v_call: TRBV7-9
d_call: TRBD2
clone_size: few
j_call: TRBJ2-5
cdr3_nt: TGTGCCAGCAGCTTAGGACTAGCGGGGTTTGGAGAGACCCAGTACTTC
cdr3_aa: CASSLGLAGFGETQYF

v_call: TRBV27
d_call: TRBD2
clone_size: -
j_call: TRBJ2-7
cdr3_nt: TGTGCCAGCAGTTTTAACAGCGTGCGGGAGGAGCAGTACTTC
cdr3_aa: CASSFNSVREEQYF

v_call: TRBV29-1
d_call: -
clone_size: few
j_call: TRBJ2-1
cdr3_nt: TGCAGCGCCCTGGCGGTTCGGGGAGGTAGCCCCCTCTTC
cdr3_aa: CSALAVRGGSPLF

v_call: TRBV2
d_call: -
clone_size: -
j_call: TRBJ2-1
cdr3_nt: TGTGCCAGCGGGGGGGGCACCTACAATGAGCAGTTCTTC
cdr3_aa: CASGGGTYNEQFF

v_call: TRBV12-3/TRBV12-4
d_call: -
clone_size: -
j_call: TRBJ1-2
cdr3_nt: TGTGCCAGCAGTCCTCCCCCTGGCTACACCTTC
cdr3_aa: CASSPPPGYTF

v_call: TRBV23-1
d_call: -
clone_size: -
j_call: TRBJ2-7
cdr3_nt: TGCGCCAGCAGTCGGGGCCAGGGAAGGCACGAGCAGTACTTC
cdr3_aa: CASSRGQGRHEQYF

v_call: TRBV27
d_call: -
clone_size: -
j_call: TRBJ1-6
cdr3_nt: TGTGCCAGCAGTGGGGGGGGGAGCTCCTATAATTCACCCCTCCACTTT
cdr3_aa: CASSGGGSSYNSPLHF

v_call: TRBV6-5
d_call: TRBD1
clone_size: -
j_call: TRBJ1-2
cdr3_nt: TGTGCCAGCAGTTACCAAGGACAGGGGAACGATTACACCTTC
cdr3_aa: CASSYQGQGNDYTF

v_call: TRBV5-4
d_call: -
clone_size: -
j_call: TRBJ1-1
cdr3_nt: TGTGCCAGCAGCTTGAGGGGGGGTACCACCGAAGCTTTCTTT
cdr3_aa: CASSLRGGTTEAFF

v_call: TRBV5-1
d_call: -
clone_size: -
j_call: TRBJ1-4
cdr3_nt: TGCGCCAGCAGTTTTGGCAAAGCCACGCAGGGAACTAATGAAAAACTGTTTTTT
cdr3_aa: CASSFGKATQGTNEKLFF

v_call: TRBV4-3
d_call: TRBD2
clone_size: -
j_call: TRBJ2-2
cdr3_nt: TGCGCCAGCAGCCAAGCCATTTCTACGGGGGGGCCTAACACCGGGGAGCTGTTTTTT
cdr3_aa: CASSQAISTGGPNTGELFF

v_call: TRBV7-9
d_call: -
clone_size: -
j_call: TRBJ2-5
cdr3_nt: TGTGCCAGCAGCAACAGGGTCCAAGAGACCCAGTACTTC
cdr3_aa: CASSNRVQETQYF

v_call: TRBV6-1
d_call: TRBD1
clone_size: once
j_call: TRBJ1-6
cdr3_nt: TGTGCCAGCAGTGAATTGACAGGGGTAAATTCACCCCTCCACTTT
cdr3_aa: CASSELTGVNSPLHF

v_call: TRBV5-4
d_call: -
clone_size: -
j_call: TRBJ1-6
cdr3_nt: TGTGCCAGCAGCTGGAGCGCCCCCCAGACAGATAATTCACCCCTCCACTTT
cdr3_aa: CASSWSAPQTDNSPLHF

v_call: TRBV7-9
d_call: -
clone_size: -
j_call: TRBJ2-2
cdr3_nt: TGTGCCAGCAGCTTAACGCGAAGCCTCACCGGGGAGCTGTTTTTT
cdr3_aa: CASSLTRSLTGELFF

v_call: TRBV9
d_call: TRBD2
clone_size: -
j_call: TRBJ2-2
cdr3_nt: TGTGCCAGCAGCGTATGGACTAGCGACACCGGGGAGCTGTTTTTT
cdr3_aa: CASSVWTSDTGELFF

v_call: TRBV7-2
d_call: TRBD1
clone_size: -
j_call: TRBJ2-7
cdr3_nt: TGTGCCAGCAGCTTACTACCGGGACAGGGGGCTTACGAGCAGTACTTC
cdr3_aa: CASSLLPGQGAYEQYF

v_call: TRBV7-9
d_call: -
clone_size: -
j_call: TRBJ1-4
cdr3_nt: TGTGCCAGCAGCTTAGAAGGCGGGGGTTTCGAAAAACTGTTTTTT
cdr3_aa: CASSLEGGGFEKLFF

v_call: TRBV27
d_call: TRBD2
clone_size: -
j_call: TRBJ2-1
cdr3_nt: TGTGCCAGCAGTTGGCTAGCGGGAGAGATTTACAATGAGCAGTTCTTC
cdr3_aa: CASSWLAGEIYNEQFF

v_call: TRBV6-5
d_call: -
clone_size: -
j_call: TRBJ1-1
cdr3_nt: TGTGCCACCCAGGATAGGGGCTTGAACACTGAAGCTTTCTTT
cdr3_aa: CATQDRGLNTEAFF

v_call: TRBV6-1
d_call: -
clone_size: -
j_call: TRBJ1-5
cdr3_nt: TGTGCCAGCAGTGAAACGGGACATAGCAATCAGCCCCAGCATTTT
cdr3_aa: CASSETGHSNQPQHF

v_call: TRBV7-9
d_call: TRBD1
clone_size: -
j_call: TRBJ2-1
cdr3_nt: TGTGCCAGCAGCATCCGACAGGGGCCCGGCAATGAGCAGTTCTTC
cdr3_aa: CASSIRQGPGNEQFF

v_call: TRBV2
d_call: TRBD1
clone_size: -
j_call: TRBJ1-4
cdr3_nt: TGTGCCAGCAGAAGGGACAGGAGGGGTGAAAAACTGTTTTTT
cdr3_aa: CASRRDRRGEKLFF

v_call: TRBV27
d_call: TRBD2
clone_size: -
j_call: TRBJ2-7
cdr3_nt: TGTGCCAGCAGTTCCCGGGACGGCGGGAGAAGTGAGCAGTACTTC
cdr3_aa: CASSSRDGGRSEQYF

v_call: TRBV9
d_call: -
clone_size: -
j_call: TRBJ2-3
cdr3_nt: TGTGCCAGCAGCCCCCGGGACCAGGGGACAGATACGCAGTATTTT
cdr3_aa: CASSPRDQGTDTQYF

v_call: TRBV2
d_call: TRBD2
clone_size: -
j_call: TRBJ2-1
cdr3_nt: TGTGCCAGCATTTACCTAGCGGGATCTTCTAATGAGCAGTTCTTC
cdr3_aa: CASIYLAGSSNEQFF

v_call: TRBV2
d_call: TRBD2
clone_size: -
j_call: TRBJ2-5
cdr3_nt: TGTGCCAGCTCTTGGACTAGCGTCCAAGAGACCCAGTACTTC
cdr3_aa: CASSWTSVQETQYF

v_call: TRBV28
d_call: -
clone_size: -
j_call: TRBJ1-1
cdr3_nt: TGTGCCAGCAGTTTAGGGCCTGGCAGGGGAAACACTGAAGCTTTCTTT
cdr3_aa: CASSLGPGRGNTEAFF

v_call: TRBV7-2
d_call: -
clone_size: -
j_call: TRBJ1-5
cdr3_nt: TGTGCCAGCAGCCCGACCGCACGGACTACTCTAAATCAGCCCCAGCATTTT
cdr3_aa: CASSPTARTTLNQPQHF

v_call: TRBV6-5
d_call: TRBD1
clone_size: -
j_call: TRBJ2-1
cdr3_nt: TGTGCCAGCAGCCTCATGACAGGGTCCTACAATGAGCAGTTCTTC
cdr3_aa: CASSLMTGSYNEQFF

v_call: TRBV4-2
d_call: TRBD1
clone_size: -
j_call: TRBJ1-1
cdr3_nt: TGTGCCAGCAGCCAAGATCAGGGGGCGGGTGAAGCTTTCTTT
cdr3_aa: CASSQDQGAGEAFF

v_call: TRBV9
d_call: TRBD1
clone_size: -
j_call: TRBJ1-2
cdr3_nt: TGTGCCAGCAGTGACAGGGTACTCGGCTACACCTTC
cdr3_aa: CASSDRVLGYTF

v_call: TRBV7-8
d_call: -
clone_size: -
j_call: TRBJ2-1
cdr3_nt: TGTGCCAGCAGCTTAGTGACTACTAGCTCCTACAATGAGCAGTTCTTC
cdr3_aa: CASSLVTTSSYNEQFF

v_call: TRBV29-1
d_call: TRBD1
clone_size: -
j_call: TRBJ2-2
cdr3_nt: TGCAGCGTTGAGGGACAGGGGTCGAACACCGGGGAGCTGTTTTTT
cdr3_aa: CSVEGQGSNTGELFF